The clone carrying this TCR beta chain has ten or more counts. The data are from a study of patients and donors after allogeneic stem cell transplantation. TCRdb called the RT-PCR reads again in MiXCR, with one record for every CDR3 protein. This table holds 12,000 or so distinct CDR3 sequences, roughly 24% found once. CDR3 length: 15 residues. V lost 0 bases, J lost 3 bases, and 13 bases lay in between. Germline assignment: CDR1 SGDLS and CDR2 YYNGEE. This chain links TRBV9 with TRBJ2-7; D unresolved. This clonotype was sampled from a human donor who was either an allogeneic HSCT recipient or a stem cell or donor lymphocyte infusion donor (not recorded which). It is not recorded whose cells these are; they may come from a transplant donor. Sequences were obtained from blood, either unsorted or a sorted T cell fraction (not recorded which). The CDR3 sequence: CASSVVPDNFYEQYF. The CDR3 DNA reads as TGTGCCAGCAGCGTAGTTCCCGACAACTTCTACGAGCAGTACTTC.